The rows below give T cell receptor beta chains drawn from one sample of a study of blood T cell repertoires in COVID-19. TCRdb's table, derived via immunoSEQ multiplex PCR, lists solely in-frame clones and lacks some. The data show 200,000 or so clones, about 83% seen once. The sequenced sample consisted of PBMCs or T cells enriched from blood (not recorded which). All receptors come from a woman in her forties or fifties who had been exposed to COVID-19. Both conserved end residues are part of each CDR3. The D gene is left open where the match is weak. The listing skips clone size in some rows; elsewhere it reads once, few, many or a size class.

d_call j_call cdr3_length clone_size v_call cdr3_nt cdr3_aa
NA TRBJ2-3 16 few TRBV1 TGCACCAGCGACGGGACTAGCGGAACTAGCACAGATACGCAGTATTTT CTSDGTSGTSTDTQYF
NA TRBJ2-1 16 NA TRBV18 TGTGCCAGCTCACCACCCGACAGATCGAGTTACAATGAGCAGTTCTTC CASSPPDRSSYNEQFF
NA TRBJ1-1 13 NA TRBV6-1 TGTGCCAGCAGTGAATACGGGAGAACTGAAGCTTTCTTT CASSEYGRTEAFF
TRBD1 TRBJ1-4 13 NA TRBV25-1 TGTGCCAGCAGTGGGACAGGGACGAAAAAACTGTTTTTT CASSGTGTKKLFF
NA TRBJ1-5 16 NA TRBV4-1 TGCGCCAGCAGCCAAGATCCGGGCGGGGGGTTTCAGCCCCAGCATTTT CASSQDPGGGFQPQHF
NA TRBJ2-7 13 NA TRBV3-1/TRBV3-2 TGTGCCAGCAGCGGCGACAGCTCCTACGAGCAGTACTTC CASSGDSSYEQYF
NA TRBJ1-4 12 once TRBV27 TGTGCCACCCCGTTTGTTAATGAAAAACTGTTTTTT CATPFVNEKLFF
NA TRBJ2-1 15 NA TRBV5-1 TGCGCCAGCAGCTTGGAGGCGGGCCGGTACAATGAGCAGTTCTTC CASSLEAGRYNEQFF
NA TRBJ1-1 17 few TRBV6-4 TGTGCCATCCTGTGGGAGCCTTGGCGTGTGGGAGCCGCTGAAGCTTTCTTT CAILWEPWRVGAAEAFF
NA TRBJ1-4 14 few TRBV7-9 TGTGCCAGCAGCTTTAGGACTGAGGGAGAAAAACTGTTTTTT CASSFRTEGEKLFF
NA TRBJ1-2 15 NA TRBV15 TGTGCCACCAGCAGCGGGCGGGGGAAAAGCTATGGCTACACCTTC CATSSGRGKSYGYTF
NA TRBJ2-5 12 NA TRBV6-5 TGTGCCAGCGGAGAGCGTAAAGAGACCCAGTACTTC CASGERKETQYF
NA TRBJ2-1 14 NA TRBV24-1 TGTGCCACCAGTGACGGACATCCTCGGAATGAGCAGTTCTTC CATSDGHPRNEQFF
NA TRBJ1-3 16 NA TRBV10-3 TGTGCCATCAGTGTCCCGTCACGGGGTTCCGGAAACACCATATATTTT CAISVPSRGSGNTIYF
NA TRBJ2-3 16 NA TRBV5-1 TGCGCCAGCAGCTTGGCCTCCAGTTCAAGCACAGATACGCAGTATTTT CASSLASSSSTDTQYF
NA TRBJ1-2 12 NA TRBV30 TGTGCCTGGAGTGAGGCAGGGTATGGCTACACCTTC CAWSEAGYGYTF
NA TRBJ1-2 12 once TRBV28 TGTGCCAGCACCAAGCCAGGGCCTGGCTACACCTTC CASTKPGPGYTF
TRBD2 TRBJ2-1 13 NA TRBV5-1 TGCGCCAGCAGCGAGTTAGGACTAGCGGGGCAGTTCTTC CASSELGLAGQFF
NA TRBJ2-1 15 NA TRBV5-5 TGTGCCAGCAGCTTGGGACACGGAATGGATGATGAGCAGTTCTTC CASSLGHGMDDEQFF
TRBD1 TRBJ1-1 14 few TRBV28 TGTGCCAGCAGTCCCTGGACAGGGGGGAGTGAAGCTTTCTTT CASSPWTGGSEAFF
NA TRBJ2-1 14 few TRBV5-5 TGTGCCAGCAGCTTTCCGGGGTCCTACAATGAGCAGTTCTTC CASSFPGSYNEQFF
NA TRBJ1-3 12 NA TRBV9 TGTGCCAGCAGCCGCGACTTAGACACCATATATTTT CASSRDLDTIYF
NA TRBJ1-4 15 NA TRBV19 TGTGCCAGTAGCCAGACAGGAGTTAGTAATGAAAAACTGTTTTTT CASSQTGVSNEKLFF
TRBD1 TRBJ1-2 14 NA TRBV10-3 TGTGCCATCAGTGTGGAACGGGACAGCTATGGCTACACCTTC CAISVERDSYGYTF
NA TRBJ1-6 15 NA TRBV27 TGTGCCAGCAGTTCGTCTTACAGGGAGAACTCACCCCTCCACTTT CASSSSYRENSPLHF
NA TRBJ1-3 14 NA TRBV7-2 TGTGCCAGCAGAGCACAGGGCCTTGGAAACACCATATATTTT CASRAQGLGNTIYF
TRBD1 TRBJ1-1 14 NA TRBV7-2 TGTGCCAGCAGCTTAGGAGGGGGCAACACTGAAGCTTTCTTT CASSLGGGNTEAFF
NA TRBJ1-2 16 few TRBV27 TGTGCCAGCAGTCCGACAGGAAACCCTTCTAACTATGGCTACACCTTC CASSPTGNPSNYGYTF